The clone carrying this T cell receptor (beta chain) appeared many times. The sample is drawn from a study of spatial heterogeneity in lung cancer. As for the study in general: Alpha-chain sequences were consistently detected in smaller numbers than beta-chain sequences. More than nine raw reads, on average, carried each unique TCR and UMI combination.

The J segment lost 7 bases and the V segment lost 4 bases, leaving 6 bases of the junction unmatched. The CDR3 is 15 residues long. Germline V CDR1 and CDR2: SGHTA, FQGTGA. Time point denoted: sample taken at primary tumor resection. TCRdb called the 5' RACE reads again in MiXCR, with one record for every CDR3 protein. The sample lists about 21,000 distinct CDR3 sequences, 4.6% occurring once. This chain joins TRBV7-3 and TRBJ2-4, with 11 bases matching TRBD2. The TCR comes from a male donor with early-stage non-small cell lung cancer. The sample here was PBMCs, taken at surgery. CDR3 residues: CASSSEGLAENIQYF. CDR3 coding DNA: TGTGCCAGCAGCTCCGAGGGACTAGCGGAGAACATTCAGTACTTC. Full variable domain (outside the CDR3, taken from reference TRBV7-3 and TRBJ2-4): GAGVSQTPSNKVTEKGKYVELRCDPISGHTALYWYRQSLGQGPEFLIYFQGTGAADDSGLPNDRFFAVRPEGSVSTLKIQRTERGDSAVYLCASSSEGLAENIQYFGAGTRLSVL.